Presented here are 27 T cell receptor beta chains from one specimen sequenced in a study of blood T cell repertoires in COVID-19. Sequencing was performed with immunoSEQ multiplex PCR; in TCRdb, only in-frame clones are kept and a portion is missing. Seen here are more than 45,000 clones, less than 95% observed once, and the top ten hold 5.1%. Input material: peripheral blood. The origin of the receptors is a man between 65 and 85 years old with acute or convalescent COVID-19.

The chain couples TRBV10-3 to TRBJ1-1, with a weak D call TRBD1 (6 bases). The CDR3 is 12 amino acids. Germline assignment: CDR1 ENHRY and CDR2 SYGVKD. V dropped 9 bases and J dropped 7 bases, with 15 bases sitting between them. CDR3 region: CAMGAKPLEAFF. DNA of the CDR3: TGTGCCATGGGGGCCAAACCTCTTGAAGCTTTCTTT.

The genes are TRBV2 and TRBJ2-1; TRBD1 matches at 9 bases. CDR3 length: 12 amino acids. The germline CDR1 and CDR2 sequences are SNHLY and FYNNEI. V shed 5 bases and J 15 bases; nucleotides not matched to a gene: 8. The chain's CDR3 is CASSQGDRAVFF. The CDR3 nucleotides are TGTGCCAGCAGTCAAGGGGACAGGGCAGTGTTCTTC.

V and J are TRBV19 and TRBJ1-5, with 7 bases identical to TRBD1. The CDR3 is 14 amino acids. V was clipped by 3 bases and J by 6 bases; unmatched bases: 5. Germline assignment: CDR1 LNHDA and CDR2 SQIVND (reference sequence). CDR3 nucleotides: TGTGCCAGTAGTATTATAGGGGGCAGTCAGCCCCAGCATTTT. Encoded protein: CASSIIGGSQPQHF.

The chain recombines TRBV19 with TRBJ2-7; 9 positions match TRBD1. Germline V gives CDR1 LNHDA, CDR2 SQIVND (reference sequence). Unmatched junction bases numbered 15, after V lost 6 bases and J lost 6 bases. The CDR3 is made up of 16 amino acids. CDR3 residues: CASRGTGLRTGTEQYF. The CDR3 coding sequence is TGTGCCAGTAGGGGGACAGGGTTACGGACGGGGACCGAGCAGTACTTC. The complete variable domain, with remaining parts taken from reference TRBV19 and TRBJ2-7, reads DGGITQSPKYLFRKEGQNVTLSCEQNLNHDAMYWYRQDPGQGLRLIYYSQIVNDFQKGDIAEGYSVSREKKESFPLTVTSAQKNPTAFYLCASRGTGLRTGTEQYFGPGTRLTVT.

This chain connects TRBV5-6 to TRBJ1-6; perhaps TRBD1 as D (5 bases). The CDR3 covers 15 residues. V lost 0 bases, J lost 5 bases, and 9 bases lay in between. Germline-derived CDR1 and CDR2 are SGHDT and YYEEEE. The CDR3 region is CASSLANRNNSPLHF. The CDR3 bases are TGTGCCAGCAGCTTGGCCAACAGGAATAATTCACCCCTCCACTTT.

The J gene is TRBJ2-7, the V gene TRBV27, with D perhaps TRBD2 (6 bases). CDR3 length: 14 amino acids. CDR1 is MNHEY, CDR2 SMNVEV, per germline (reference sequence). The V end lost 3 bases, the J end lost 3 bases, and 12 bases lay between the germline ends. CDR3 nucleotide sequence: TGTGCCAGCAGTTTTGGGGGGTCACACTACGAGCAGTACTTC. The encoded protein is CASSFGGSHYEQYF.

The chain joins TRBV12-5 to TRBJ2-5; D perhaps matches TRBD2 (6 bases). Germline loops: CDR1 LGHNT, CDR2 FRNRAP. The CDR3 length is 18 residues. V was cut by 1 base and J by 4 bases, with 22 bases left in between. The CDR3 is CASGLELGTGVRRETQYF. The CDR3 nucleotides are TGTGCTAGTGGTTTGGAATTAGGAACGGGAGTTCGACGAGAGACCCAGTACTTC.

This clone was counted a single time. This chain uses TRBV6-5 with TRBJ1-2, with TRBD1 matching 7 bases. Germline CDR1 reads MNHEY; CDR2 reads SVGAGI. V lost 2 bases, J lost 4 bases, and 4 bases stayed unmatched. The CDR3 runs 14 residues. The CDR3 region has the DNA TGTGCCAGCAGTTACGGTGGACAGGTCTATGGCTACACCTTC. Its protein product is CASSYGGQVYGYTF.

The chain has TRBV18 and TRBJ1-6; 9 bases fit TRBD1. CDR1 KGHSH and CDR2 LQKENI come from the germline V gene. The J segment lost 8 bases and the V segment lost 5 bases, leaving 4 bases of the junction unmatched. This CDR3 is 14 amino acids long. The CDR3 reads CASSKGQGDSPLHF. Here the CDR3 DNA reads TGTGCCAGCTCAAAGGGACAGGGTGATTCACCCCTCCACTTT.

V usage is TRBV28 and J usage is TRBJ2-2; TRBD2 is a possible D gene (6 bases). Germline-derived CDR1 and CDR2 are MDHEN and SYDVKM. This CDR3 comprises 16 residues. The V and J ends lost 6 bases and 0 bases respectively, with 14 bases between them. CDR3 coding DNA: TGTGCCAGCAGGTTCGTGGGACTGTCGAACACCGGGGAGCTGTTTTTT. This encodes CASRFVGLSNTGELFF.

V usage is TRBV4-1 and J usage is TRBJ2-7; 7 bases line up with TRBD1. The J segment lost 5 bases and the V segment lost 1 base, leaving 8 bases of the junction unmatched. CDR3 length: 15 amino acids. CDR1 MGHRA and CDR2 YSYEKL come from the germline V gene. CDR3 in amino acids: CASSQGDSLMNEQYF. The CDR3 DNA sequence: TGCGCCAGCAGCCAAGGGGACAGCCTTATGAACGAGCAGTACTTC.

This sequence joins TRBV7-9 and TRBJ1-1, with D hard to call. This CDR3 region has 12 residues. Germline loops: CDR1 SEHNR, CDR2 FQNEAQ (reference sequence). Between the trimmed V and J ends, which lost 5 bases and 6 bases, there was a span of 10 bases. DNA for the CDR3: TGTGCCAGCAGCCTCGGGAATTCTGAAGCTTTCTTT. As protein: CASSLGNSEAFF.

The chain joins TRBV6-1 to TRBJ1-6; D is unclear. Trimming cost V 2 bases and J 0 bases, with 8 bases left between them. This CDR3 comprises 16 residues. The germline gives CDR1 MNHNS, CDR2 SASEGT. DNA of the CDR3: TGTGCCAGCAGTGAAATGCCGAGCTCCTATAATTCACCCCTCCACTTT. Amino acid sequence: CASSEMPSSYNSPLHF.

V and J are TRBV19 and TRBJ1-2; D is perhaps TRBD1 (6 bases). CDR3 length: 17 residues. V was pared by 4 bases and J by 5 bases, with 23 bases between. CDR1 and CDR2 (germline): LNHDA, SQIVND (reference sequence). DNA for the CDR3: TGTGCCAGTAGTACCCGAGGGGGGGGCCAGAGCGGATATGGCTACACCTTC. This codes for CASSTRGGGQSGYGYTF. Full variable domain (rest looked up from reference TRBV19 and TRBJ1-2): DGGITQSPKYLFRKEGQNVTLSCEQNLNHDAMYWYRQDPGQGLRLIYYSQIVNDFQKGDIAEGYSVSREKKESFPLTVTSAQKNPTAFYLCASSTRGGGQSGYGYTFGSGTRLTVV.

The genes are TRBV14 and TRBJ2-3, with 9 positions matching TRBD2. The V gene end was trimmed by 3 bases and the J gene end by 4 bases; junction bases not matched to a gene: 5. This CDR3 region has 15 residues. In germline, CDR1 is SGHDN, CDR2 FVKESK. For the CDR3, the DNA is TGTGCCAGCAGCCAGCTAGCGGGGTTGGCAGATACGCAGTATTTT. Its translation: CASSQLAGLADTQYF.

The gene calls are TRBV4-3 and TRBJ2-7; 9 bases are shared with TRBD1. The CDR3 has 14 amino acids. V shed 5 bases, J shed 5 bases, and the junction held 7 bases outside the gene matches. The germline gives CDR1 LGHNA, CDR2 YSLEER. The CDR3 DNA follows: TGCGCCAGCAGCTCGGGACAGGGTATGGACGAGCAGTACTTC. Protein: CASSSGQGMDEQYF.

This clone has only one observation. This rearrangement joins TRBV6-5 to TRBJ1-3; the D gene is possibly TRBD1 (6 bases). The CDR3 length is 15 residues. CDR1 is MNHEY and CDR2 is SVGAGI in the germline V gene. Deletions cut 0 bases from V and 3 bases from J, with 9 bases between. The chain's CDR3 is CASSYSMDSGNTIYF. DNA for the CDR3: TGTGCCAGCAGTTACTCGATGGACAGTGGAAACACCATATATTTT.

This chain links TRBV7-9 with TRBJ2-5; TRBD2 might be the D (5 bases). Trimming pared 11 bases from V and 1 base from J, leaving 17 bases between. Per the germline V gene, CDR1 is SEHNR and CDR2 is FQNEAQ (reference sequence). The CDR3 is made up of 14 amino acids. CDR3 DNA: TGTGCCGCCAGCGGCTTCGACCTCCAAGAGACCCAGTACTTC. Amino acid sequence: CAASGFDLQETQYF.

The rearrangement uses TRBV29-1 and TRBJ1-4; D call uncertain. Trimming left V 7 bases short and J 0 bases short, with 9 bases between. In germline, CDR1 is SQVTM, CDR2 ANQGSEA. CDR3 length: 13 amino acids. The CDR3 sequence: CSALTTTNEKLFF. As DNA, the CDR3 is TGCAGCGCTTTGACAACAACTAATGAAAAACTGTTTTTT.

In DNA, the CDR3 is TGTGCCAGCAGCTTATTCCGGGAGACAGATACGCAGTATTTT. It specifies CASSLFRETDTQYF. The chain recombines TRBV11-2 with TRBJ2-3, with a tentative D call TRBD2 (6 bases). CDR1 and CDR2 from the germline V gene are SGHAT and FQNNGV. This CDR3 has 14 residues. The germline V and J ends were trimmed by 2 bases and 3 bases, with 9 bases remaining between them.

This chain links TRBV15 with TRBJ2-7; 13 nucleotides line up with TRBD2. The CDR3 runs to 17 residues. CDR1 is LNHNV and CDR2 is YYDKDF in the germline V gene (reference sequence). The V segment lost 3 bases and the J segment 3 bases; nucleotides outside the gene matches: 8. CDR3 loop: CATSSTSGGAVGYEQYF. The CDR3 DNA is TGTGCCACCAGCAGTACTAGCGGGGGGGCCGTAGGCTACGAGCAGTACTTC.

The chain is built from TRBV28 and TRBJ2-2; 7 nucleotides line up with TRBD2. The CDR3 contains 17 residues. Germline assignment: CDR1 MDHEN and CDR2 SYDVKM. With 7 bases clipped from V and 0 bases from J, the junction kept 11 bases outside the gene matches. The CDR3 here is CASIPGRVRSNTGELFF. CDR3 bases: TGTGCCAGCATCCCGGGGAGGGTTCGTTCGAACACCGGGGAGCTGTTTTTT.

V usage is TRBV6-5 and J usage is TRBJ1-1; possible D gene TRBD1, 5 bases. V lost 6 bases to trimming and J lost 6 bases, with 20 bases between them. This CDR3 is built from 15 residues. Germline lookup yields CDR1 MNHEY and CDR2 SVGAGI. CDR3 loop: CASRSTASFYPEAFF. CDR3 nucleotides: TGTGCCAGCAGGTCGACAGCTTCCTTCTACCCTGAAGCTTTCTTT.

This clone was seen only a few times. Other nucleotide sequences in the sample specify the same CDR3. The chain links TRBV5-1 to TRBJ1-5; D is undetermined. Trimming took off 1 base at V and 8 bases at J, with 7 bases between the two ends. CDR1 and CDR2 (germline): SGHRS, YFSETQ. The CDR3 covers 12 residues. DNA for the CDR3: TGCGCCAGCAGCTTGACCGGGGAGCCCCAGCATTTT. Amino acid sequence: CASSLTGEPQHF. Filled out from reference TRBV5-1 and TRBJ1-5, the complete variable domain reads KAGVTQTPRYLIKTRGQQVTLSCSPISGHRSVSWYQQTPGQGLQFLFEYFSETQRNKGNFPGRFSGRQFSNSRSEMNVSTLELGDSALYLCASSLTGEPQHFGDGTRLSIL.

CDR3 in amino acids: CASSGRQGHYQPQHF. The CDR3 bases are TGTGCCAGCTCAGGGCGTCAGGGGCATTATCAGCCCCAGCATTTT. This sequence joins TRBV18 and TRBJ1-5; TRBD1 might be the D (6 bases). CDR1 and CDR2 from the germline V gene are KGHSH and LQKENI. The CDR3 length is 15 residues. Trimming took 5 bases from V and 5 from J, leaving 16 bases between them.

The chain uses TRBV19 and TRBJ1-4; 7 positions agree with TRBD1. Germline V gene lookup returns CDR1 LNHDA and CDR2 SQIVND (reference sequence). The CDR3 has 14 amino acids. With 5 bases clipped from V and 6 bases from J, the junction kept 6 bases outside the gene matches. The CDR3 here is CASSLWTGDEKLFF. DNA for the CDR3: TGTGCCAGTAGTTTGTGGACAGGTGATGAAAAACTGTTTTTT. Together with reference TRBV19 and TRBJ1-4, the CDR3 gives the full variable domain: DGGITQSPKYLFRKEGQNVTLSCEQNLNHDAMYWYRQDPGQGLRLIYYSQIVNDFQKGDIAEGYSVSREKKESFPLTVTSAQKNPTAFYLCASSLWTGDEKLFFGSGTQLSVL.

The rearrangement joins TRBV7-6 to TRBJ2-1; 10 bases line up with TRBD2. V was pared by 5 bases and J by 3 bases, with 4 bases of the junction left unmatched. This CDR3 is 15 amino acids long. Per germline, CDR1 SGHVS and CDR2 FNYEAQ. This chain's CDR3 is CASSRSGGDYNEQFF. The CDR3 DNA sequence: TGTGCCAGCAGCCGAAGCGGGGGGGACTACAATGAGCAGTTCTTC.